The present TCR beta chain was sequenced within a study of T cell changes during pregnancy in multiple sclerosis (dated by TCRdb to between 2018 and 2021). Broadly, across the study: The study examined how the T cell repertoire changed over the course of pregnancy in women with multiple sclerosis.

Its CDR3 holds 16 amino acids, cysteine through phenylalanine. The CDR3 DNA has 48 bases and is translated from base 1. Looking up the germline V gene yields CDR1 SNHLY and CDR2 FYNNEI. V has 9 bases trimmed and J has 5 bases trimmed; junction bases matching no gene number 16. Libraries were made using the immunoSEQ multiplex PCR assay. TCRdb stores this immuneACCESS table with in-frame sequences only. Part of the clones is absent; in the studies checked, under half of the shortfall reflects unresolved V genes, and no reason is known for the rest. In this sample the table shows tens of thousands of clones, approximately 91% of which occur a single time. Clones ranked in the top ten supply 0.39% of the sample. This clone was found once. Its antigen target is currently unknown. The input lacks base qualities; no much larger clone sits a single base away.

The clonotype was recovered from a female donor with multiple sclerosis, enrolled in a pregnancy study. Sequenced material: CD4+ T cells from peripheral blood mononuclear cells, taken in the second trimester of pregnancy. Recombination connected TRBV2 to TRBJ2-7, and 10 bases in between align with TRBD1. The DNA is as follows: TGTGCCAGTTTCCCGAACCCGGGACAGGGGTACCACGAGCAGTACTTC. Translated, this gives CASFPNPGQGYHEQYF.